These T cell receptor beta chains were read from a single sample in a study of cytomegalovirus exposure and HLA in healthy donors. The assay was immunoSEQ multiplex PCR, and TCRdb's table has in-frame clones only and misses some. The sample has about 220,000 clones; 60% to 80% are singletons. Sequencing used PBMCs. The receptors were gathered from a woman aged 25 to 39 in good health and CMV-seronegative. Each CDR3 is given with its conserved first and last residue. Fields, in order: clone size, J gene, D gene, V gene, CDR3 protein. A D gene is named only where the DNA matches it firmly. Where a row states a size, it is once, few, many or the class of an expanded clone; other rows omit it.

.	TRBJ1-1	.	TRBV6-6	CASRAGGQGDTEAFF
few	TRBJ2-5	.	TRBV5-1	CASSLPGAQETQYF
.	TRBJ2-7	TRBD2	TRBV2	CASQWGSGRNEQYF
once	TRBJ1-5	.	TRBV27	CASSAGRGNQPQHF
few	TRBJ1-2	.	TRBV7-2	CASSSQGPGYGYTF
.	TRBJ2-7	.	TRBV10-3	CAIKEKTAYEQYF
.	TRBJ2-7	.	TRBV28	CASSLPGGVYEQYF
.	TRBJ2-6	TRBD1	TRBV19	CASSILTGGGAGANVLTF
.	TRBJ2-1	TRBD2	TRBV5-8	CASSLAGTYNEQFF
.	TRBJ2-3	.	TRBV7-9	CASSPVSTDTQYF
.	TRBJ2-1	TRBD2	TRBV28	CASSLPDTSGRKMGQFF
.	TRBJ1-1	.	TRBV4-1	CASSQDPFTTEAFF
.	TRBJ1-6	TRBD1	TRBV11-2	CASSSRQGGSPLHF
.	TRBJ2-1	TRBD1	TRBV18	CASSPIAEGQSYNEQFF
.	TRBJ1-5	TRBD1	TRBV2	CASRTGGPQHF
.	TRBJ2-4	.	TRBV6-1	CASSGPGQETNIQNF
.	TRBJ2-2	TRBD2	TRBV10-2	CASSESTGGLAGDTGELFF
.	TRBJ1-2	.	TRBV14	CASSQASRVLF
.	TRBJ2-7	TRBD2	TRBV5-1	CASSRSGSEPYEQYF
.	TRBJ2-1	TRBD2	TRBV5-1	CASSLRSGVNNEQFF
.	TRBJ2-7	TRBD2	TRBV30	CAWSVAGYEQYF
.	TRBJ2-2	TRBD1	TRBV6-4	CASRRDRAAGELFF
.	TRBJ2-5	.	TRBV10-3	CAIGERVGETQYF
.	TRBJ2-1	TRBD2	TRBV6-4	CASSALAGGPGDEQFF
.	TRBJ1-1	TRBD1	TRBV27	CASSLLGGGTEAFF
.	TRBJ1-4	.	TRBV18	CASSPGRHEKLFF
few	TRBJ1-2	TRBD1	TRBV2	CASSAGTGLDYGYTF
.	TRBJ2-1	TRBD2	TRBV14	CASTLAGSYEQFF
few	TRBJ2-3	TRBD2	TRBV2	CASSRAGGTTDTQYF
.	TRBJ2-7	TRBD1	TRBV10-1	CASSDQRTGFFFEQYF